The sample holds a few counts of the clone carrying this T cell receptor (beta chain). Every isolated RNA sample was fully reverse transcribed, so sequencing captured expressed TCRB transcripts. Using immunoSEQ multiplex PCR, the repertoire was profiled, and TCRdb retains in-frame clones only, with some absent. Here the sample spans 430,000 or so clones, 9.5% to 12% being singletons. This sample stems from a study of beta chain features in type 1 diabetes. Germline loops: CDR1 SGHDT, CDR2 YYEEEE. V dropped 3 bases and J dropped 4 bases, with 14 bases sitting between them. The CDR3 runs to 15 residues.

This receptor was identified in a young woman in good health. The sequencing sample was made of naive CD4+ T cells from blood. V and J are TRBV5-6 and TRBJ2-1; tentatively, D is TRBD1 (5 bases). CDR3 sequence reads: CASSSAGLRYNEQFF. DNA of the CDR3: TGTGCCAGCAGCTCAGCAGGGCTTCGGTACAATGAGCAGTTCTTC.